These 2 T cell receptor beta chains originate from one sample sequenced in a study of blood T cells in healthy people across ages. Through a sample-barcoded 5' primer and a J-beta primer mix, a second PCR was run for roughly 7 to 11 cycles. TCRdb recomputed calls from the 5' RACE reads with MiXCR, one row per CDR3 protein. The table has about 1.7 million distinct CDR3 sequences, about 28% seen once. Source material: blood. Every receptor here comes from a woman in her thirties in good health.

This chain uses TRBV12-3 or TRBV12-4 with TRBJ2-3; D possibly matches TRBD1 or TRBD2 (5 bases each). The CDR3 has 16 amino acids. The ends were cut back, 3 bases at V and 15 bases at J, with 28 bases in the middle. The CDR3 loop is CASSLSWWVGADTEYF. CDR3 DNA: TGTGCCAGCAGTTTGTCGTGGTGGGTCGGGGCAGATACGGAATATTTT.

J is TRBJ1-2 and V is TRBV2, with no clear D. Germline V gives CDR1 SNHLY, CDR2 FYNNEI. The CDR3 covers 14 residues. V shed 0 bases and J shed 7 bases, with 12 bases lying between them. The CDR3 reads CASSEAPGFFGYTF. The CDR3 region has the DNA TGTGCCAGCAGTGAAGCGCCGGGATTCTTTGGCTACACCTTC.